These 12 T cell receptor beta chains came from one sample sequenced in a study of blood T cell repertoires in COVID-19. Profiling relied on immunoSEQ multiplex PCR, and the TCRdb table lists in-frame clones only, not all of them. The data contain approximately 260,000 clones, roughly nine tenths of them singletons. The sequenced sample was peripheral blood. These TCRs come from a young man with active or convalescent COVID-19.

The V and J genes are TRBV18 and TRBJ2-5; D is possibly TRBD2 (5 bases). CDR1 and CDR2 (germline): KGHSH, LQKENI. V dropped 3 bases and J dropped 6 bases, with 11 bases sitting between them. This CDR3 contains 13 residues. This CDR3 reads CASSPYGEKTQYF. The CDR3 nucleotides are TGTGCCAGCTCACCGTACGGGGAAAAGACCCAGTACTTC.

This clone was seen repeatedly, ten times or more. The rearrangement uses TRBV28 and TRBJ1-4, with D possibly TRBD1 on 5 matching bases. The CDR3 has 13 residues. V lost 5 bases to trimming and J lost 8 bases, with 12 bases between them. CDR1 is MDHEN and CDR2 is SYDVKM in the germline V gene. CDR3 in DNA: TGTGCCAGCAGTACAGGTTCTCGGGAAAAACTGTTTTTT. This gives the protein CASSTGSREKLFF.

This clone was seen a few times. V and J are TRBV4-3 and TRBJ1-3, with 7 bases aligning to TRBD1. CDR1 is LGHNA and CDR2 is YSLEER in the germline V gene. The ends lost 3 bases at V and 4 bases at J; junction bases unmatched: 9. The CDR3 totals 16 residues. The CDR3 reads CASSQGTGAGGNTIYF. For the CDR3, the DNA is TGCGCCAGCAGCCAGGGAACAGGGGCGGGAGGAAACACCATATATTTT.

The rearrangement links TRBV12-3 or TRBV12-4 to TRBJ1-2; D not resolved. The CDR3 has 13 residues. V was pared by 3 bases and J by 4 bases, with 9 bases between. CDR3 nucleotide sequence: TGTGCCAGCAGTTTCGGGGATTCCTATGGCTACACCTTC. Translated: CASSFGDSYGYTF.

Only a few counts were recorded for this clone. J is TRBJ2-3 and V is TRBV9; D uncertain. Trimming removed 4 bases from V and 2 bases from J, with 14 bases in between. The CDR3 is 15 residues long. Germline CDR1 and CDR2: SGDLS and YYNGEE. CDR3 DNA sequence: TGTGCCAGCAGCCCGACGACAAGGTACACAGATACGCAGTATTTT. It yields the protein CASSPTTRYTDTQYF.

This chain joins TRBV19 and TRBJ1-2; D unresolved. Germline lookup yields CDR1 LNHDA and CDR2 SQIVND (reference sequence). This CDR3 spans 14 amino acids. Between the trimmed V and J ends, which lost 8 bases and 2 bases, there was a span of 15 bases. The CDR3 DNA follows: TGTGCCAGTCTGCCCTCTCGGGTCAACTATGGCTACACCTTC. Residues: CASLPSRVNYGYTF.

V usage is TRBV10-3 and J usage is TRBJ2-3; tentatively, D is TRBD2 (5 bases). With 8 bases removed from V and 0 bases from J, the gap between germline ends came to 12 bases. The germline gives CDR1 ENHRY, CDR2 SYGVKD. This CDR3 is built from 14 residues. This chain's CDR3 is CAISPSGSTDTQYF. The CDR3 DNA follows: TGTGCCATCTCACCCAGCGGTAGCACAGATACGCAGTATTTT.

This chain joins TRBV2 and TRBJ2-1, with a tentative D call TRBD2 (6 bases). V lost 5 bases, J lost 0 bases, and 14 bases lay in between. CDR1 and CDR2 from the germline V gene are SNHLY and FYNNEI. CDR3 length: 16 amino acids. The CDR3 loop is CASSFVGGSSYNEQFF. The CDR3 DNA sequence: TGTGCCAGCAGTTTTGTTGGGGGGAGCTCCTACAATGAGCAGTTCTTC.

The rearrangement links TRBV3-1 (or the pseudogene TRBV3-2) to TRBJ1-4; D ambiguous. The CDR3 is made up of 12 amino acids. Trimming took off 4 bases at V and 7 bases at J, with 7 bases between the two ends. Germline CDR1 is LGHDT and CDR2 is YNNKEL (reference sequence). CDR3 bases: TGTGCCAGCAGCCGTGAGAGTGAAAAACTGTTTTTT. It is translated as CASSRESEKLFF.

The rearrangement links TRBV12-2 to TRBJ1-3; the tabulated D call, TRBD1, remains unverified against the DNA. TRBV12-2 is listed as a pseudogene. The CDR3 consists of 19 residues. The CDR3 here is CASRFDMGPGQARGNTIYF. The DNA for the CDR3 is TGTGCAAGTCGCTTCGATATGGGACCGGGACAGGCTCGTGGAAACACCATATATTTT.

The J gene is TRBJ2-7, the V gene TRBV7-9; TRBD2 might be the D (5 bases). Trimming pared 1 base from V and 6 bases from J, leaving 10 bases between. The CDR3 sequence is 13 residues long. CDR1 is SEHNR, CDR2 FQNEAQ, per germline (reference sequence). The CDR3 nucleotides are TGTGCCAGCAGCTTAGTCGAGGGCCCCGAGCAGTACTTC. Translating gives CASSLVEGPEQYF.

This chain joins TRBV3-1 (or the pseudogene TRBV3-2) and TRBJ1-5, with 7 bases identical to TRBD1. This CDR3 region has 16 residues. V trimming: 0 bases; J trimming: 6 bases; junction bases outside the gene matches: 8. Germline V CDR1 and CDR2: LGHDT, YNNKEL (reference sequence). The CDR3 reads CASSQEGQVGAQPQHF. In nucleotides, the CDR3 is TGTGCCAGCAGCCAAGAAGGACAGGTGGGGGCTCAGCCCCAGCATTTT.